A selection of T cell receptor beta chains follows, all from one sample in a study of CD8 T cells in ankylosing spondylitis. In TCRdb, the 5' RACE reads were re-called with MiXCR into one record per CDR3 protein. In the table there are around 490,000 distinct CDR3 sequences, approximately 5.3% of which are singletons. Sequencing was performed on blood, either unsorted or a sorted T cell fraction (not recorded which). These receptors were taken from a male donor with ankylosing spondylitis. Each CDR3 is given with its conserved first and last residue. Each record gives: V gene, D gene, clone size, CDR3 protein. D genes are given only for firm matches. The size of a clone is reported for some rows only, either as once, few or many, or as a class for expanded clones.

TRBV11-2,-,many,CASSWVQGYGYTF
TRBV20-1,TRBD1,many,CSARTGEYGYTF
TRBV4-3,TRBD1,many,CASSHRTGYYNEQFF
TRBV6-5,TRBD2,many,CASSYGGSREEFPDTQYF
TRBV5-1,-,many,CASSDMTASSYEQYF
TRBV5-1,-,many,CASSLGDNQPQHF
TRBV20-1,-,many,CSAPDSDTGELFF
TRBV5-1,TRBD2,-,CASSQGASGSLTDTQYF
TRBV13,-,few,CASSPPVPRPTYEQYF
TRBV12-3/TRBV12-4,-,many,CASSLTQGPFSYEQYF
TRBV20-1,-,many,CSATSNNYNEQFF
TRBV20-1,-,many,CSALQGARGGYTF
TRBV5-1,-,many,CASSLGPQGTDTQYF
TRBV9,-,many,CASSVTPDLENTGELFF
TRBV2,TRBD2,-,CASSGLALTDTQYF
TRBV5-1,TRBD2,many,CASKAGGLYNEQFF
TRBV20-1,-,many,CSARLTKGTGTEAFF
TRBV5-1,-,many,CASTLRRQGGSYEQYF
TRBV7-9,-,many,CASRSKGLRDTEAFF
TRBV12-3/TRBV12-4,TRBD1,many,CASSPTSGQTYEQYF
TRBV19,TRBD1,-,CASSTGQGRAYEQYF
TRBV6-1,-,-,CASSKDEKLFF
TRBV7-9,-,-,CASSLVPGTAYEQYF